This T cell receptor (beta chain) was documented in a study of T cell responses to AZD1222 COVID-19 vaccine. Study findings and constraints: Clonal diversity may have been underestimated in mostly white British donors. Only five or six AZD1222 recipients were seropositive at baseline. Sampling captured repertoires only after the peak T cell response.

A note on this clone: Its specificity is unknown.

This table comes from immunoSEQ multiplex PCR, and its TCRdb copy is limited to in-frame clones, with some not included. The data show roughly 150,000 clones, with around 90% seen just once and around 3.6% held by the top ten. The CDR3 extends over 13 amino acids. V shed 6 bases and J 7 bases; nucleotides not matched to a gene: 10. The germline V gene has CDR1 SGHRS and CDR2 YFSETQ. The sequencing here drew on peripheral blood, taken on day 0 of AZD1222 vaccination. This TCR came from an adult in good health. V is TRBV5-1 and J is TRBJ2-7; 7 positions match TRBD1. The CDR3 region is CASNLRGSREQYF. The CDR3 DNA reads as TGCGCCAGCAACCTCAGGGGGTCTAGGGAGCAGTACTTC. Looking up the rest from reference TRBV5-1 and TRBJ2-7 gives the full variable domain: KAGVTQTPRYLIKTRGQQVTLSCSPISGHRSVSWYQQTPGQGLQFLFEYFSETQRNKGNFPGRFSGRQFSNSRSEMNVSTLELGDSALYLCASNLRGSREQYFGPGTRLTVT.